One TCR beta chain is described in this entry. Its antigen is still unknown. The CDR3 length is 11 residues. Per germline, CDR1 SQVTM and CDR2 ANQGSEA. With 5 bases removed from V and 6 bases from J, the gap between germline ends came to 7 bases. The entry originates in a study of yellow fever vaccine responses in identical twins. TCRdb ran MiXCR on the RT-PCR reads and lists one entry per CDR3 protein. Among under 20,000 distinct CDR3 sequences, approximately 70% were seen once, and the ten largest hold 2.5%. Regarding the study as a whole: A vaccine T cell response that seemed partly convergent and partly personalized was reported in twins.

This receptor was taken from a woman aged 18-29 years who received the yellow fever vaccine. V is TRBV29-1 and J is TRBJ1-4, with D hard to call. Sequences were derived from T cells from blood (PBMCs), unsorted or a sorted subset (not recorded which), sampled before or after yellow fever vaccination (not recorded which). This CDR3 is CSVPSDEKLFF. The CDR3 bases are TGCAGCGTTCCCTCGGATGAAAAACTGTTTTTT.